The next 8 T cell receptor beta chains were all read from a single sample in a study of blood T cell repertoires in COVID-19. Method: immunoSEQ multiplex PCR; TCRdb's copy keeps in-frame clones and lacks some. The repertoire holds some 150,000 clones, about 80% seen once, with 3% in the top ten. Sequencing was carried out using peripheral blood. All receptors come from a woman of 80 years or more with acute or convalescent COVID-19.

This chain connects TRBV5-1 to TRBJ2-2, with 7 nucleotides matching TRBD1. This CDR3 has 14 residues. With 4 bases clipped from V and 4 bases from J, the junction kept 4 bases outside the gene matches. Germline CDR1 SGHRS, CDR2 YFSETQ. CDR3 coding DNA: TGCGCCAGCAGCCGGGACAGTCCCACCGGGGAGCTGTTTTTT. It encodes CASSRDSPTGELFF.

The chain joins TRBV6-1 to TRBJ2-7; D is perhaps TRBD2 (7 bases). The length of the CDR3 is 17 residues. Germline V gene sequence: CDR1 MNHNS, CDR2 SASEGT. V lost 1 base to trimming and J lost 2 bases, with 18 bases between them. CDR3 bases: TGTGCCAGCAGTGAAGAGACGGGGGGCGCCCCTCCCTACGAGCAGTACTTC. The encoded protein is CASSEETGGAPPYEQYF.

J is TRBJ2-2 and V is TRBV5-4; a possible D gene is TRBD1 (6 bases). With 4 bases removed from V and 3 bases from J, the gap between germline ends came to 16 bases. Germline V gene data show CDR1 as SGHNT and CDR2 as YYREEE (reference sequence). CDR3 size: 16 residues. The CDR3 sequence: CASSRGQSGDTGELFF. In nucleotides, the CDR3 is TGTGCCAGCAGCCGAGGACAGTCGGGTGACACCGGGGAGCTGTTTTTT.

The chain links TRBV10-3 to TRBJ2-2; 8 nucleotides line up with TRBD1. Germline V gene data show CDR1 as ENHRY and CDR2 as SYGVKD. This CDR3 spans 15 amino acids. Losses at the gene ends were 2 bases for V and 5 bases for J; bases not matched to a gene: 4. This CDR3 is CAISEVQGATGELFF. In nucleotides, the CDR3 is TGTGCCATCAGTGAGGTCCAGGGGGCAACCGGGGAGCTGTTTTTT.

The chain couples TRBV7-2 to TRBJ1-2, with a possible D match to TRBD1 (5 bases). The germline gives CDR1 SGHTA, CDR2 FQGNSA. The CDR3 is 14 residues long. The V gene lost 1 base and the J gene lost 4 bases, with 10 bases spanning the gap. The CDR3 protein is CASSLVKGVYGYTF. The DNA of the CDR3 is TGTGCCAGCAGCTTAGTAAAAGGGGTCTATGGCTACACCTTC.

This clone has a single count. The DNA of the CDR3 is TGTGCCAGCAGTGGGGACAGGGGGCGCAGGACTGAAGCTTTCTTT. This encodes CASSGDRGRRTEAFF. This chain joins TRBV25-1 and TRBJ1-1; 12 bases map to TRBD1. The CDR3 sequence is 15 residues long. Germline V gene sequence: CDR1 MGHDK, CDR2 SYGVNS. V was clipped by 4 bases and J by 5 bases; unmatched bases: 5.

This chain connects TRBV5-1 to TRBJ1-2, with 9 bases matching TRBD1. V lost 1 base and J lost 5; bases outside the gene matches: 6. This CDR3 region has 15 residues. Germline CDR1 SGHRS, CDR2 YFSETQ. CDR3 sequence: CASSLTGGAGYGYTF. As DNA, the CDR3 is TGCGCCAGCAGCTTGACAGGGGGCGCGGGGTATGGCTACACCTTC.

V usage is TRBV18 and J usage is TRBJ1-1; D perhaps matches TRBD1 (6 bases). Germline V gene lookup returns CDR1 KGHSH and CDR2 LQKENI. The CDR3 is 19 amino acids. V was pared by 3 bases and J by 1 base, with 24 bases between. CDR3 nucleotide sequence: TGTGCCAGCTCACCTTCTCCCGAGGACAGAAGTATTCCGAACACTGAAGCTTTCTTT. It is translated as CASSPSPEDRSIPNTEAFF.